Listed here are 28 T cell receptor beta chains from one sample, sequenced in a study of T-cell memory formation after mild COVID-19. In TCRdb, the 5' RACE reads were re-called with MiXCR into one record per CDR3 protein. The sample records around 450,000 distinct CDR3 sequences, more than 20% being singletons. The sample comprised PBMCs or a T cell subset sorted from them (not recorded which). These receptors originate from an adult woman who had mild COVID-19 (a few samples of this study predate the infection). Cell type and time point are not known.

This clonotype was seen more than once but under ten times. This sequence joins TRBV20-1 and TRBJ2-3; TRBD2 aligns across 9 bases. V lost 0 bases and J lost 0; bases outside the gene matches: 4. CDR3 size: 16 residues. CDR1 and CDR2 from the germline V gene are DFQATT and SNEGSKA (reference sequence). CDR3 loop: CSARDAGLASTDTQYF. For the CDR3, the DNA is TGCAGTGCTAGAGATGCAGGACTAGCGAGCACAGATACGCAGTATTTT.

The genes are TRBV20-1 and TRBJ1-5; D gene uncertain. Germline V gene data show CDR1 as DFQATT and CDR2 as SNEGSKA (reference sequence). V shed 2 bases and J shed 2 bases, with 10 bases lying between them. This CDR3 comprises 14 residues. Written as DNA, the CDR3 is TGCAGTGCTAGACAGCTCATAGGCAATCAGCCCCAGCATTTT. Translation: CSARQLIGNQPQHF.

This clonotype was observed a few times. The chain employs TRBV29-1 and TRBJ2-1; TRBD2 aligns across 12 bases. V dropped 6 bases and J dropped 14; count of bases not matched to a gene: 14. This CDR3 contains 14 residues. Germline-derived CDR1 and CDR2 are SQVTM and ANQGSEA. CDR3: CSVRLAGAPRQEFF. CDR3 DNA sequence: TGCAGCGTGAGACTAGCGGGAGCCCCACGGCAGGAGTTCTTC.

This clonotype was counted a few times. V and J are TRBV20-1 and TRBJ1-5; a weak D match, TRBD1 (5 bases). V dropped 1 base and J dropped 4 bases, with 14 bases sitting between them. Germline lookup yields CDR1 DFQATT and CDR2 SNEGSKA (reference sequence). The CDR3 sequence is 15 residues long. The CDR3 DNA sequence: TGCAGTGCTAGAGGAACGGGGGGAGGAAATCAGCCCCAGCATTTT. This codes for CSARGTGGGNQPQHF.

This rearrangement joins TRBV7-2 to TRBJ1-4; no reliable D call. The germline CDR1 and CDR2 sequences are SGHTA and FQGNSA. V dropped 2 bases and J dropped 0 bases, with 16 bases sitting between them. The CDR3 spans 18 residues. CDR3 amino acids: CASSLRGRGIATNEKLFF. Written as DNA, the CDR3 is TGTGCCAGCAGCTTAAGAGGGCGCGGGATTGCAACTAATGAAAAACTGTTTTTT.

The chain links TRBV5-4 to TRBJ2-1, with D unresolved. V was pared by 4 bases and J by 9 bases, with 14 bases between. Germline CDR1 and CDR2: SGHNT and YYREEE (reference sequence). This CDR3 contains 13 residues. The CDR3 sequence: CASSPDPRGEQFF. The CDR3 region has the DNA TGTGCCAGCAGCCCCGACCCCCGCGGTGAGCAGTTCTTC.

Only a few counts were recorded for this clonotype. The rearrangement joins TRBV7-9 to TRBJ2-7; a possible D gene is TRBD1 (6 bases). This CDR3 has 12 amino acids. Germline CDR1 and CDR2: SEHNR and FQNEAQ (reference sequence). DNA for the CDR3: TGTGCAGTCAGGGGTTACTCCTACGAGCAGTACTTC. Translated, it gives CAVRGYSYEQYF.

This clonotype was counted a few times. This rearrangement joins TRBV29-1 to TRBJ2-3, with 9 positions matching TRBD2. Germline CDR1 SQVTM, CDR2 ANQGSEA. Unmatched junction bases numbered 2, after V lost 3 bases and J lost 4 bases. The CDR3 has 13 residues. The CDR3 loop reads CSVEGLASDTQYF. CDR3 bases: TGCAGCGTTGAGGGACTAGCATCAGATACGCAGTATTTT.

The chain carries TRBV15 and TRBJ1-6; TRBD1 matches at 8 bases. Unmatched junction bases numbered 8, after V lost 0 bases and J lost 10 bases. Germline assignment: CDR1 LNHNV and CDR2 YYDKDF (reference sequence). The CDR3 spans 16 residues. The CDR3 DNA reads TGTGCCACCAGCAGAGAACCAGGGACAGGCATCTCACCCCTCCACTTT. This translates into CATSREPGTGISPLHF. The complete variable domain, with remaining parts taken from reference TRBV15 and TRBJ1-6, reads DAMVIQNPRYQVTQFGKPVTLSCSQTLNHNVMYWYQQKSSQAPKLLFHYYDKDFNNEADTPDNFQSRRPNTSFCFLDIRSPGLGDTAMYLCATSREPGTGISPLHFGNGTRLTVT.

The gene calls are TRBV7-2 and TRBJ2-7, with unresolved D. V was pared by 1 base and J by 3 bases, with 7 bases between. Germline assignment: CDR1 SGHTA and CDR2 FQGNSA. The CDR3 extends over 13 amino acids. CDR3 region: CASSLVGFYEQYF. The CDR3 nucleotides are TGTGCCAGCAGCTTAGTGGGGTTCTACGAGCAGTACTTC.

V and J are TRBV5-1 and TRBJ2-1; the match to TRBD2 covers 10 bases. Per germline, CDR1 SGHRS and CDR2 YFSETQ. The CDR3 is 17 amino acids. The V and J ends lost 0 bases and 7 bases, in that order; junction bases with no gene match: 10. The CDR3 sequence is CASSLGVTSGARNEQFF. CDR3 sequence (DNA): TGCGCCAGCAGCTTGGGGGTAACTAGCGGGGCGCGGAATGAGCAGTTCTTC.

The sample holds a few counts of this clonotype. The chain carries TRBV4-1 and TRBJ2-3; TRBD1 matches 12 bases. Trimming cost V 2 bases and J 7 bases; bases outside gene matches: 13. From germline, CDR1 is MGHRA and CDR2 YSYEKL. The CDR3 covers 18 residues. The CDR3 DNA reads TGCGCCAGCAGCCAATCTCCTCCGGGACAGGGGGCTTTCCATACGCAGTATTTT. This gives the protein CASSQSPPGQGAFHTQYF.

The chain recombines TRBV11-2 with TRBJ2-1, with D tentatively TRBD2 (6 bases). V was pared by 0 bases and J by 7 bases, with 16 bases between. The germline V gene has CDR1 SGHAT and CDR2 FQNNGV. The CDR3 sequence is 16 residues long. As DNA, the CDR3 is TGTGCCAGCAGCTTAGATCCATCGCTAGCGAGAAATGAGCAGTTCTTC. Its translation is CASSLDPSLARNEQFF.

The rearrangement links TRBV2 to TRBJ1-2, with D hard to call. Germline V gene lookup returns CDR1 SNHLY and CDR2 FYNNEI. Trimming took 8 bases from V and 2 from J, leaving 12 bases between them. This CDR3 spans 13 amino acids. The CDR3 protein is CASPSAGNYGYTF. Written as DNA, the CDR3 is TGTGCCAGCCCCTCAGCGGGAAACTATGGCTACACCTTC.

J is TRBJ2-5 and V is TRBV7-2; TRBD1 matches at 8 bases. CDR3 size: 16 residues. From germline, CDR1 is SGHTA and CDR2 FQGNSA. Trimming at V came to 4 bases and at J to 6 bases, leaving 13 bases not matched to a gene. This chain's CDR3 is CASSSVGTGSRKTQYF. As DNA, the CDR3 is TGTGCCAGCAGCTCTGTAGGGACAGGCTCCCGGAAGACCCAGTACTTC.

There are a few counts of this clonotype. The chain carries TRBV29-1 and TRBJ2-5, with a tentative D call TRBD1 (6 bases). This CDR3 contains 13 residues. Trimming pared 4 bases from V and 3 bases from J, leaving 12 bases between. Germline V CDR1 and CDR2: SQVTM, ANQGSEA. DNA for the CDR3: TGCAGCGTTGGGTGGACAGCCGAAGAGACCCAGTACTTC. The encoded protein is CSVGWTAEETQYF.

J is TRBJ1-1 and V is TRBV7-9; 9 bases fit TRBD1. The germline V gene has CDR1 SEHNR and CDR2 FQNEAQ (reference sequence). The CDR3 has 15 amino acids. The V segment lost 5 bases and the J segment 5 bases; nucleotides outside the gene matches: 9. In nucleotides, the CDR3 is TGTGCCAGCAGCCCCATCCGACAGGGGGTAACTGAAGCTTTCTTT. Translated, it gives CASSPIRQGVTEAFF. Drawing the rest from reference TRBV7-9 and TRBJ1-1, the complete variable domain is DTGVSQNPRHKITKRGQNVTFRCDPISEHNRLYWYRQTLGQGPEFLTYFQNEAQLEKSRLLSDRFSAERPKGSFSTLEIQRTEQGDSAMYLCASSPIRQGVTEAFFGQGTRLTVV.

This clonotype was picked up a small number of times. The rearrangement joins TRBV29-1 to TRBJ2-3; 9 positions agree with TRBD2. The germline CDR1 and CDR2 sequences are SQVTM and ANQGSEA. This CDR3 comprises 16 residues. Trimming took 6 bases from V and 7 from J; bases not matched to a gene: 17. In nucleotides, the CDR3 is TGCAGCGTCGTTCCTGTTATTGGCGGGGGGGCCTATACGCAGTATTTT. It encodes CSVVPVIGGGAYTQYF.

CDR3: CASSYSERVEQYF. DNA of the CDR3: TGTGCCAGCAGTTACAGCGAAAGGGTCGAGCAGTACTTC. The chain is built from TRBV6-5 and TRBJ2-7; unclear D gene. This CDR3 region has 13 residues. V shed 2 bases and J shed 6 bases, with 11 bases lying between them. Per germline, CDR1 MNHEY and CDR2 SVGAGI.

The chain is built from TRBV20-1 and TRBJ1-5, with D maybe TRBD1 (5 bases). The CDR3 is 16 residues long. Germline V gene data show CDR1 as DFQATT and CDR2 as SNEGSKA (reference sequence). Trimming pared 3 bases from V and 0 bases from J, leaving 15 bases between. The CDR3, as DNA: TGCAGTGCTAGGTTCCCTTTCGGGGGTAGCAATCAGCCCCAGCATTTT. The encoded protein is CSARFPFGGSNQPQHF.

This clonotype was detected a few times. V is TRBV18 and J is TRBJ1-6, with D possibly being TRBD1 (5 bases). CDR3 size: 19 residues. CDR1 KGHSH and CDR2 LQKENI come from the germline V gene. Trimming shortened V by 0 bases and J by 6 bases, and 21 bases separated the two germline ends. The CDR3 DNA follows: TGTGCCAGCTCACCACCGGGGATCAGCAGGTTCGGGGGTAATTCACCCCTCCACTTT. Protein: CASSPPGISRFGGNSPLHF.

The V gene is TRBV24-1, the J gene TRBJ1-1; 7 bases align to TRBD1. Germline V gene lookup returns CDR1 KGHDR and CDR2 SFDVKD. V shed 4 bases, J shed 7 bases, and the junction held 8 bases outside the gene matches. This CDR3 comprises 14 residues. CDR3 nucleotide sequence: TGTGCCACCAGTGACCGGGGACAGCCTTTTGAAGCTTTCTTT. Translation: CATSDRGQPFEAFF.

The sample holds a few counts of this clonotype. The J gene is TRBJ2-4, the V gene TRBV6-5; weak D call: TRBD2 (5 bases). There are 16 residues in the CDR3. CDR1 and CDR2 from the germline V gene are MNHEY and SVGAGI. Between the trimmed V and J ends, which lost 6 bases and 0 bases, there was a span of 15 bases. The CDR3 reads CASRATRIKAKNIQYF. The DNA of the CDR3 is TGTGCCAGCAGGGCCACTAGAATAAAAGCCAAAAACATTCAGTACTTC.

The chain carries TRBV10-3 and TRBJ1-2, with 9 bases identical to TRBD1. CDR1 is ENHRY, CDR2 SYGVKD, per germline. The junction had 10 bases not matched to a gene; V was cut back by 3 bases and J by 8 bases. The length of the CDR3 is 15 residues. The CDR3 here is CAISDGGQGLRGYTF. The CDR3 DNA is TGTGCCATCAGTGACGGGGGACAGGGCCTCCGGGGCTACACCTTC.

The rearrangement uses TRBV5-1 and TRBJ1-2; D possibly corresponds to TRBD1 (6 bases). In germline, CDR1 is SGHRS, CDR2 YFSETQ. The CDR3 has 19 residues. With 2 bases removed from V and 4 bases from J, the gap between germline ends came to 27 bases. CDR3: CASSFPRALDSPQGYGYTF. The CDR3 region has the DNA TGCGCCAGCAGCTTCCCTCGGGCTCTGGACAGCCCTCAGGGCTATGGCTACACCTTC. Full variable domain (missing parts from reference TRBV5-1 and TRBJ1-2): KAGVTQTPRYLIKTRGQQVTLSCSPISGHRSVSWYQQTPGQGLQFLFEYFSETQRNKGNFPGRFSGRQFSNSRSEMNVSTLELGDSALYLCASSFPRALDSPQGYGYTFGSGTRLTVV.

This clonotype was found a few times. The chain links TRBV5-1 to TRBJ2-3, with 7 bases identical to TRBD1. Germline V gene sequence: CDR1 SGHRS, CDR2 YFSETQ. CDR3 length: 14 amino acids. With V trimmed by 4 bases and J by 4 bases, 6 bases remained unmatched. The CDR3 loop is CASSPPGQPDTQYF. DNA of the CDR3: TGCGCCAGCAGCCCACCGGGACAGCCAGATACGCAGTATTTT.

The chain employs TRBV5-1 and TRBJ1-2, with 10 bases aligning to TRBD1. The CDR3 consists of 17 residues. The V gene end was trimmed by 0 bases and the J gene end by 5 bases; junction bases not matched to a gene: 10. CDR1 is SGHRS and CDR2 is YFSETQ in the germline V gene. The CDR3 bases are TGCGCCAGCAGCTTGGCGGGACAGGGGATAGGAGAATATGGCTACACCTTC. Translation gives CASSLAGQGIGEYGYTF.

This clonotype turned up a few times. For the CDR3, the DNA is TGTGCCACTGGGGACCGCAGCACAGATACGCAGTATTTT. It yields the protein CATGDRSTDTQYF. The V and J genes are TRBV10-3 and TRBJ2-3; D may be TRBD1 or TRBD2 (5 bases each). The CDR3 runs to 13 residues. The germline gives CDR1 ENHRY, CDR2 SYGVKD. The V and J ends lost 10 bases and 0 bases respectively, with 11 bases between them.